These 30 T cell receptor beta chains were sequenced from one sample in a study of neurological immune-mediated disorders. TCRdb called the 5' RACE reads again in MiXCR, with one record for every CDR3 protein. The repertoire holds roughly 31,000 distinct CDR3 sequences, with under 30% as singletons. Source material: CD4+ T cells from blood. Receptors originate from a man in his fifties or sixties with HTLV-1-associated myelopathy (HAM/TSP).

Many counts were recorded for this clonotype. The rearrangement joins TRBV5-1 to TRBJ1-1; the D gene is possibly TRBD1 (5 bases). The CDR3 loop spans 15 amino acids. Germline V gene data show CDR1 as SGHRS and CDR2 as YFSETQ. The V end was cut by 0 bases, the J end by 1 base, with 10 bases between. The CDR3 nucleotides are TGCGCCAGCAGCTTGGACGAGGGGAGGAACACTGAAGCTTTCTTT. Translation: CASSLDEGRNTEAFF.

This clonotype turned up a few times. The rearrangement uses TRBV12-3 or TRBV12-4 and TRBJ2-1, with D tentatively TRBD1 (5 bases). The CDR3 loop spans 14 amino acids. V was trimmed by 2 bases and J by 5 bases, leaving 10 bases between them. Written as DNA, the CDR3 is TGTGCCAGCAGTTTATGGACATTCAACAATGAGCAGTTCTTC. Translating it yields CASSLWTFNNEQFF.

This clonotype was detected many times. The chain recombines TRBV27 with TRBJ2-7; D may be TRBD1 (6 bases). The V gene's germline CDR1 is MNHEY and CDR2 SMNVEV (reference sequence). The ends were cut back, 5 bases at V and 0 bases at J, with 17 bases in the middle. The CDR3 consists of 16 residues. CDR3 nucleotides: TGTGCCAGCAGTAAGGGTGACAGGATCCGCTCCTACGAGCAGTACTTC. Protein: CASSKGDRIRSYEQYF.

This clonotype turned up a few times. Here the CDR3 reads CASERLRDGSRSIYGYTF. Written as DNA, the CDR3 is TGTGCCAGCGAGAGATTGAGGGATGGGAGTCGGAGCATCTATGGCTACACCTTC. The V and J genes are TRBV6-1 and TRBJ1-2; D unresolved. The CDR3 totals 18 residues. The ends were cut back, 8 bases at V and 4 bases at J, with 29 bases in the middle. CDR1 is MNHNS and CDR2 is SASEGT in the germline V gene.

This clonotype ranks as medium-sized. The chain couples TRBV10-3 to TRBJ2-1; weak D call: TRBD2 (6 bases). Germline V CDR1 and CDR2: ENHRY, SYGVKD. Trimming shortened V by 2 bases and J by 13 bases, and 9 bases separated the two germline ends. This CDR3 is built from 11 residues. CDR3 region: CAISEGEAQFF. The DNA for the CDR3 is TGTGCCATCAGTGAGGGGGAGGCCCAGTTCTTC.

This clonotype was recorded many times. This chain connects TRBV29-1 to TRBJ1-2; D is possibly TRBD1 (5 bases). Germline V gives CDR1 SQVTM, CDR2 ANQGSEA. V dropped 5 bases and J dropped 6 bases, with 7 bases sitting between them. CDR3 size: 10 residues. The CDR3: CSVSTDGYTF. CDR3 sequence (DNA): TGCAGCGTTTCGACAGATGGCTACACCTTC.

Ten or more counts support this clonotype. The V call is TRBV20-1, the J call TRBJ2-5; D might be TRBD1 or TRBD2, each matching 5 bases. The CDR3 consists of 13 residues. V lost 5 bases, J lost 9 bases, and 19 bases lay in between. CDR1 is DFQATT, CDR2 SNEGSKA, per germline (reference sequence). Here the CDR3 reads CSALLGPNGAQYF. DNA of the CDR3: TGCAGTGCTCTCTTGGGGCCCAACGGGGCCCAGTACTTC.

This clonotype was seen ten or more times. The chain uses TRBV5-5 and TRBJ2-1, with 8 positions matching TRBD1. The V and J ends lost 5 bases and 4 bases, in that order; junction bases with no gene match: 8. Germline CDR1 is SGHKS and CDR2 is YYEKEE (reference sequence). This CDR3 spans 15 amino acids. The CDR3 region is CASRSGQGFYNEQFF. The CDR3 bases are TGTGCCAGCAGGAGCGGACAGGGCTTTTACAATGAGCAGTTCTTC.

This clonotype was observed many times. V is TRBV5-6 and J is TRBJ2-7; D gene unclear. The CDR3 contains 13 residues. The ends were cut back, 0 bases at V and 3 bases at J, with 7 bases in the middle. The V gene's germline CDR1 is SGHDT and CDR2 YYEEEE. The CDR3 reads CASSLDTVYEQYF. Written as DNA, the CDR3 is TGTGCCAGCAGCTTGGATACAGTCTACGAGCAGTACTTC.

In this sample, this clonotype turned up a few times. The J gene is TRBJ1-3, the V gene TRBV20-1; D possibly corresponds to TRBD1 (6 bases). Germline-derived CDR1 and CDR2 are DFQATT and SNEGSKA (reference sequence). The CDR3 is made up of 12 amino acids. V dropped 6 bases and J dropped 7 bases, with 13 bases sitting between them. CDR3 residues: CSAQGLGNTIYF. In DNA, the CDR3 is TGCAGTGCCCAGGGGTTGGGGAACACCATATATTTT.

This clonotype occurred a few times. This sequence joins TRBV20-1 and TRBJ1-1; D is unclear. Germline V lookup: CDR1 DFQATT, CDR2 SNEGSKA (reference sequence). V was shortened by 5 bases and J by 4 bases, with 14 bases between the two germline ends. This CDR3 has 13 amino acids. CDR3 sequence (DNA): TGCAGTGCTGATAGGCAGGCTGGCACTGAAGCTTTCTTT. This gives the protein CSADRQAGTEAFF.

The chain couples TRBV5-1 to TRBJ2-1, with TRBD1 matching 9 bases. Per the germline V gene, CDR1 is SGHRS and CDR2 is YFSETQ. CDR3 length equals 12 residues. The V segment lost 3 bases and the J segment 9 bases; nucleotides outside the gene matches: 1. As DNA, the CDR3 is TGCGCCAGCAGCTGGACAGGGGCTGAGCAGTTCTTC. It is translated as CASSWTGAEQFF. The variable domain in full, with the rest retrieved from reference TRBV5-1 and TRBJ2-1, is KAGVTQTPRYLIKTRGQQVTLSCSPISGHRSVSWYQQTPGQGLQFLFEYFSETQRNKGNFPGRFSGRQFSNSRSEMNVSTLELGDSALYLCASSWTGAEQFFGPGTRLTVL.

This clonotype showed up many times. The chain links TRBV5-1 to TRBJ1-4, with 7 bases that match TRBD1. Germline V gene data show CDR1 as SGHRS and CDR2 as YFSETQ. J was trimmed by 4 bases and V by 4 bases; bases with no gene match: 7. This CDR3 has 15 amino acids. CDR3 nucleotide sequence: TGCGCCAGCAGCACCTCCGGGACAGTTAATGAAAAACTGTTTTTT. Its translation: CASSTSGTVNEKLFF.

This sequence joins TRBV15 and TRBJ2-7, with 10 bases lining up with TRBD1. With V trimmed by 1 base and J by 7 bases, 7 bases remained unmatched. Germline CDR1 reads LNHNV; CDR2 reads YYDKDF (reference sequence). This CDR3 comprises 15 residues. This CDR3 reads CATSRVGQGSWEQYF. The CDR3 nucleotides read TGTGCCACCAGCAGAGTGGGACAGGGGTCGTGGGAGCAGTACTTC.

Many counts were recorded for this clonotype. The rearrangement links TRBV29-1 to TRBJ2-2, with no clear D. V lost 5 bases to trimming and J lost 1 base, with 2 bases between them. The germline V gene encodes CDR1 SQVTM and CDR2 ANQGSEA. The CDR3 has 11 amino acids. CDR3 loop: CSVKNTGELFF. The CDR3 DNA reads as TGCAGCGTTAAGAACACCGGGGAGCTGTTTTTT.

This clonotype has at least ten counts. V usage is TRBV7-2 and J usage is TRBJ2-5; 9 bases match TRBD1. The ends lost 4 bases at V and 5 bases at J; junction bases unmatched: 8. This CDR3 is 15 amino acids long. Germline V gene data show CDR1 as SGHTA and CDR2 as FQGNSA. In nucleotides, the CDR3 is TGTGCCAGCAGCTCCCGGGACAGGGTATGGGAGACCCAGTACTTC. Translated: CASSSRDRVWETQYF.

The CDR3 protein is CSARESSYNQPQHF. The CDR3, as DNA: TGCAGTGCTAGAGAGTCCAGCTACAATCAGCCCCAGCATTTT. V gene TRBV20-1 combines with J gene TRBJ1-5; D not resolved. CDR1 is DFQATT, CDR2 SNEGSKA, per germline (reference sequence). This CDR3 spans 14 amino acids. The germline V and J ends were trimmed by 0 bases and 3 bases, with 9 bases remaining between them.

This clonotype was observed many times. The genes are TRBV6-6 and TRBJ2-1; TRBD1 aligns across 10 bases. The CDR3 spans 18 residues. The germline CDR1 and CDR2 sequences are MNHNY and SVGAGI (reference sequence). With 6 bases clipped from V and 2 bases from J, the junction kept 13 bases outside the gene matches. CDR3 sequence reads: CASRETGGTVPTYNEQFF. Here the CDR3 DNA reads TGTGCCAGCAGGGAGACAGGGGGCACGGTGCCAACCTACAATGAGCAGTTCTTC.

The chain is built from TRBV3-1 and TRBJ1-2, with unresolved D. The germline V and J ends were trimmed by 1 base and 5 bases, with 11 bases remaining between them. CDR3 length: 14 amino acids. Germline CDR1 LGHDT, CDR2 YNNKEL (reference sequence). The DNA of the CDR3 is TGTGCCAGCAGCCAAGCTCAAGCTGGTTATGGCTACACCTTC. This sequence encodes CASSQAQAGYGYTF.

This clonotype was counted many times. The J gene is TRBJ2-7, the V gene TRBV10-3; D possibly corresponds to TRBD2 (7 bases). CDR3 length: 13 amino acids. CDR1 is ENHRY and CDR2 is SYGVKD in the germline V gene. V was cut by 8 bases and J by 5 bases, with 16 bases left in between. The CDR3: CAIGEGVLHEQYF. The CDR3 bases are TGTGCCATCGGGGAGGGGGTCCTCCACGAGCAGTACTTC.

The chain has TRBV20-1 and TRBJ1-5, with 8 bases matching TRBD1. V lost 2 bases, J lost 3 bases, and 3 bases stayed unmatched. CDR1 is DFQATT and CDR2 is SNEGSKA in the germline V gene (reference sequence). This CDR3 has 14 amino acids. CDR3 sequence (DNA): TGCAGTGCTAGACCGGACAGGGCCAATCAGCCCCAGCATTTT. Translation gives CSARPDRANQPQHF.

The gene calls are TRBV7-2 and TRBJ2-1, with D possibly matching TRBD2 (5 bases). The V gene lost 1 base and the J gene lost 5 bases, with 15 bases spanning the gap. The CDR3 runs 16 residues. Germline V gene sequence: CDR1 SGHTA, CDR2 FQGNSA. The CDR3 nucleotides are TGTGCCAGCAGCTTAGAGTTGGTAGCGAGGCACAATGAGCAGTTCTTC. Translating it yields CASSLELVARHNEQFF.

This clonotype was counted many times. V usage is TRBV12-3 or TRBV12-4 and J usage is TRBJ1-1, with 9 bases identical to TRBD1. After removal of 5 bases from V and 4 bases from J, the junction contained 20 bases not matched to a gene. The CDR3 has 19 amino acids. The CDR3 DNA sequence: TGTGCCAGCAGTCCCCAACGGACAGGGGTAATGTCTGGGGCCACTGAAGCTTTCTTT. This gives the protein CASSPQRTGVMSGATEAFF.

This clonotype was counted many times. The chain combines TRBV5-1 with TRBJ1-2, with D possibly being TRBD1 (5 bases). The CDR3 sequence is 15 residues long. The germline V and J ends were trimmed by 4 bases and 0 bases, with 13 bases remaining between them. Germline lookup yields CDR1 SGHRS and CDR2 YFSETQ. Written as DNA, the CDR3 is TGCGCCAGCAGCACGGGGGACGGATCTAACTATGGCTACACCTTC. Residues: CASSTGDGSNYGYTF.

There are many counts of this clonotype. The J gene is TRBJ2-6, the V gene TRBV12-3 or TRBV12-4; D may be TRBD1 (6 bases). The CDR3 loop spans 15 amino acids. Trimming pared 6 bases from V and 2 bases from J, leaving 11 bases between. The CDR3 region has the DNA TGTGCCAGCAGGAAACAGGGAACTGGGGCCAACGTCCTGACTTTC. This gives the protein CASRKQGTGANVLTF.

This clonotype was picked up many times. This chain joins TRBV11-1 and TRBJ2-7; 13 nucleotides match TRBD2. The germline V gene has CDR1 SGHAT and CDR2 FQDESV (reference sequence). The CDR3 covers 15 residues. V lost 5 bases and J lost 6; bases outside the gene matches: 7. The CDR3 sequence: CASSRGLAGASEQYF. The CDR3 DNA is TGTGCCAGCAGCAGAGGACTAGCGGGAGCCAGCGAGCAGTACTTC.

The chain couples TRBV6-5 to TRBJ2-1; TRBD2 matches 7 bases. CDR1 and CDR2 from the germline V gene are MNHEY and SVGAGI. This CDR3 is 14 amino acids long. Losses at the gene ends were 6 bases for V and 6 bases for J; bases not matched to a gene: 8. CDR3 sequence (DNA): TGTGCCAGCAGCCAACCTGGGGGGGGCAATGAGCAGTTCTTC. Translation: CASSQPGGGNEQFF.

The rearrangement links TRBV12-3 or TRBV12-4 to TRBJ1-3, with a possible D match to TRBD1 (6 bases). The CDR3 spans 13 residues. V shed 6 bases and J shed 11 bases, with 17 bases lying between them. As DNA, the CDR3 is TGTGCCAGCAGCTATGAACAGGGTGGGTCCATATATTTT. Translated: CASSYEQGGSIYF.

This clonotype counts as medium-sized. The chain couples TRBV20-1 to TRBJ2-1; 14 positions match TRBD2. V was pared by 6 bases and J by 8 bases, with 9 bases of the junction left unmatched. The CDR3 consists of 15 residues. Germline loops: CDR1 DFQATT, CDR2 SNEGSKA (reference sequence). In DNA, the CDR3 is TGCAGTGCGCTATCCGGGACTAGCGGGGGCGATGAGCAGTTCTTC. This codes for CSALSGTSGGDEQFF.

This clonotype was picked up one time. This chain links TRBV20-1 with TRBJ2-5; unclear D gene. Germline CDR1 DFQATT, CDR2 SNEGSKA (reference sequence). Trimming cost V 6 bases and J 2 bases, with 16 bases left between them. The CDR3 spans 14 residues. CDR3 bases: TGCAGTGCACGAAAAACCGAAACACAAGAGACCCAGTACTTC. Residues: CSARKTETQETQYF.